What follows are 25 T cell receptor beta chains derived from one specimen sequenced in a study of identical twins. Via MiXCR, TCRdb re-called the 5' RACE reads, giving one row per CDR3 protein. The table includes hundreds of thousands of distinct CDR3 sequences, 6.1% detected once. Sequencing was carried out using naive T cells sorted from blood. The receptors stem from a young man in good health.

V usage is TRBV5-1 and J usage is TRBJ1-3; no clear D gene. Trimming left V 7 bases short and J 0 bases short, with 14 bases between. Germline-derived CDR1 and CDR2 are SGHRS and YFSETQ. The CDR3 is 15 amino acids. This CDR3 reads CASALERSSGNTIYF. CDR3 DNA sequence: TGCGCCAGCGCATTAGAGAGAAGCTCTGGAAACACCATATATTTT.

At least ten counts were recorded for this clonotype. This chain uses TRBV12-3 or TRBV12-4 with TRBJ1-1; 8 bases fit TRBD1. Germline trimming cut 3 bases from V and 6 bases from J; bases unmatched to any gene: 3. This CDR3 is 13 amino acids long. CDR3 region: CASSLGTGAEAFF. In DNA, the CDR3 is TGTGCCAGCAGTTTGGGGACAGGTGCTGAAGCTTTCTTT.

In this sample, this clonotype turned up many times. CDR3 coding DNA: TGTGCCATCAGTTTGGCTCCCCGGGAGGGGGGCCAAGAGACCCAGTACTTC. It yields the protein CAISLAPREGGQETQYF. This chain links TRBV10-3 with TRBJ2-5; 8 bases line up with TRBD2. Germline-derived CDR1 and CDR2 are ENHRY and SYGVKD. This CDR3 spans 17 amino acids. Germline trimming cut 5 bases from V and 1 base from J; bases unmatched to any gene: 12.

This clonotype has ten or more counts. Written as DNA, the CDR3 is TGTGCCAGCAGCCAGACTAGCCTAGGCTACGAGCAGTACTTC. It specifies CASSQTSLGYEQYF. The V call is TRBV7-9, the J call TRBJ2-7; 7 bases align to TRBD2. This CDR3 has 14 residues. CDR1 and CDR2 (germline): SEHNR, FQNEAQ (reference sequence). The V and J ends lost 5 bases and 3 bases, in that order; junction bases with no gene match: 7.

This clonotype was seen a handful of times. The chain employs TRBV5-1 and TRBJ2-2, with 10 bases that match TRBD2. The CDR3 is made up of 16 amino acids. Trimming took 4 bases from V and 4 from J; bases not matched to a gene: 7. Germline values: CDR1 SGHRS, CDR2 YFSETQ. In DNA form, the CDR3 reads TGCGCCAGCAGCCGAGAGAGCGGGAGGGGCACCGGGGAGCTGTTTTTT. This encodes CASSRESGRGTGELFF.

This clonotype appeared many times. The chain carries TRBV7-2 and TRBJ2-1; D remains unclear. Trimming stripped 5 bases from V and 8 bases from J, with 13 bases between. This CDR3 spans 13 amino acids. The germline V gene has CDR1 SGHTA and CDR2 FQGNSA. The CDR3 DNA reads as TGTGCCAGCAGCATCCTTTCCGGCTATGAGCAGTTCTTC. It specifies CASSILSGYEQFF.

The chain couples TRBV14 to TRBJ2-4, with no clear D. V gave up 1 base and J gave up 13 bases, with 8 bases separating them. CDR3 length equals 11 residues. Germline V gene sequence: CDR1 SGHDN, CDR2 FVKESK. CDR3 sequence: CASSQGVIQYF. The CDR3 coding sequence is TGTGCCAGCAGCCAAGGGGTTATCCAGTACTTC.

This clonotype occurred many times. The chain uses TRBV12-3 or TRBV12-4 and TRBJ2-7; D remains unclear. V lost 5 bases and J lost 5, with 10 bases in between. The CDR3 totals 12 residues. The CDR3 here is CASSPGPHEQYV. Written as DNA, the CDR3 is TGTGCCAGCAGTCCCGGGCCACACGAGCAGTACGTC.

This clonotype was detected many times. The V call is TRBV12-3 or TRBV12-4, the J call TRBJ2-2, with a possible D match to TRBD1 (5 bases). The germline V and J ends were trimmed by 5 bases and 1 base, with 8 bases remaining between them. This CDR3 region has 14 residues. The CDR3 reads CASSPQGNTGELFF. CDR3 bases: TGTGCCAGCAGTCCCCAGGGGAACACCGGGGAGCTGTTTTTT.

This clonotype was seen only a few times. This sequence joins TRBV15 and TRBJ1-6; D is perhaps TRBD1 (5 bases). Germline CDR1 and CDR2: LNHNV and YYDKDF (reference sequence). V was clipped by 4 bases and J by 0 bases, with 13 bases between them. This CDR3 spans 17 amino acids. The CDR3 protein is CATSTPRGSSYNSPLHF. The CDR3 bases are TGTGCCACCAGCACCCCGCGGGGGAGCTCCTATAATTCACCCCTCCACTTT.

This clonotype was picked up many times. The chain combines TRBV12-3 or TRBV12-4 with TRBJ2-1; TRBD2 matches 10 bases. The CDR3 loop spans 14 amino acids. Trimming cost V 6 bases and J 4 bases; bases outside gene matches: 3. CDR3 region: CASRTSGRYNEQFF. The CDR3 region has the DNA TGTGCCAGCAGGACTAGCGGGCGGTACAATGAGCAGTTCTTC.

At least ten counts were recorded for this clonotype. The chain uses TRBV29-1 and TRBJ1-1; D not certain. V dropped 7 bases and J dropped 0 bases, with 12 bases sitting between them. The CDR3 is made up of 13 amino acids. The V gene's germline CDR1 is SQVTM and CDR2 ANQGSEA. CDR3 loop: CSAGAGMNTEAFF. CDR3 coding DNA: TGCAGCGCCGGTGCGGGGATGAACACTGAAGCTTTCTTT.

This clonotype was counted many times. The rearrangement uses TRBV4-1 and TRBJ2-3, with 8 bases fitting TRBD2. Germline values: CDR1 MGHRA, CDR2 YSYEKL. The J segment lost 4 bases and the V segment lost 0 bases, leaving 12 bases of the junction unmatched. The CDR3 spans 18 residues. CDR3 bases: TGCGCCAGCAGCCAAGACGCAACTAGCGGTGGAAGTTCAGATACGCAGTATTTT. Its protein product is CASSQDATSGGSSDTQYF.

The V and J genes are TRBV20-1 and TRBJ2-1; D gene uncertain. V lost 3 bases and J lost 9, with 18 bases in between. This CDR3 region has 14 residues. The V gene's germline CDR1 is DFQATT and CDR2 SNEGSKA (reference sequence). The CDR3: CSASWGGPFFEQFF. The CDR3 DNA follows: TGCAGTGCTAGTTGGGGTGGTCCGTTTTTTGAGCAGTTCTTC.

The rearrangement links TRBV3-1 to TRBJ2-7; 9 bases match TRBD2. CDR3 length equals 15 residues. CDR1 and CDR2 (germline): LGHDT, YNNKEL (reference sequence). V shed 4 bases, J shed 4 bases, and the junction held 8 bases outside the gene matches. CDR3 region: CASSRIAGAPYEQYF. The CDR3, as DNA: TGTGCCAGCAGCCGAATAGCGGGAGCTCCATACGAGCAGTACTTC.

The V call is TRBV6-2 or TRBV6-3, the J call TRBJ2-7; D is unclear. Trimming pared 2 bases from V and 3 bases from J, leaving 20 bases between. Germline-derived CDR1 and CDR2 are MNHEY and SVGEGT. The CDR3 is made up of 17 amino acids. The CDR3, as DNA: TGTGCCAGCAGTTACGCGATTGTTGGAAAACCTTTCTACGAGCAGTACTTC. Its protein product is CASSYAIVGKPFYEQYF.

V and J are TRBV7-2 and TRBJ2-7; D unresolved. Germline-derived CDR1 and CDR2 are SGHTA and FQGNSA. V was pared by 1 base and J by 4 bases, with 17 bases between. CDR3 length: 16 residues. The CDR3 DNA reads as TGTGCCAGCAGCTTAGGTCGATTCGGTTTTGTTTACGAGCAGTACTTC. It is translated as CASSLGRFGFVYEQYF.

This clonotype was found many times. The rearrangement joins TRBV20-1 to TRBJ2-3, with a tentative D call TRBD2 (6 bases). The V and J ends lost 1 base and 0 bases respectively, with 11 bases between them. The length of the CDR3 is 15 residues. The germline V gene has CDR1 DFQATT and CDR2 SNEGSKA (reference sequence). CDR3 region: CSARGSRGSTDTQYF. CDR3 sequence (DNA): TGCAGTGCTAGAGGGTCCCGGGGGAGCACAGATACGCAGTATTTT.

The chain has TRBV30 and TRBJ2-1; the D is unclear. The germline V and J ends were trimmed by 5 bases and 8 bases, with 13 bases remaining between them. Germline V gene data show CDR1 as GTSNPN and CDR2 as SVGIG (reference sequence). This CDR3 region has 12 residues. CDR3 loop: CAWESLGDEQFF. For the CDR3, the DNA is TGTGCCTGGGAGTCTCTAGGAGATGAGCAGTTCTTC.

This clonotype was found many times. The chain links TRBV5-1 to TRBJ2-2, with D tentatively TRBD1 (6 bases). CDR1 and CDR2 (germline): SGHRS, YFSETQ. Trimming cost V 3 bases and J 2 bases, with 29 bases left between them. This CDR3 comprises 21 residues. The CDR3 region has the DNA TGCGCCAGCAGCTCTCTACCAGGACAGCCAACTAATACCCCCAACACCGGGGAGCTGTTTTTT. Its protein product is CASSSLPGQPTNTPNTGELFF.

This clonotype was picked up many times. This chain joins TRBV5-1 and TRBJ2-1, with D maybe TRBD2 (6 bases). The CDR3 has 14 amino acids. V lost 4 bases to trimming and J lost 5 bases, with 13 bases between them. Germline lookup yields CDR1 SGHRS and CDR2 YFSETQ. In nucleotides, the CDR3 is TGCGCCAGCAGCCGGGACTCCACAGACAATGAGCAGTTCTTC. Translation: CASSRDSTDNEQFF. Full variable domain (outside the CDR3, taken from reference TRBV5-1 and TRBJ2-1): KAGVTQTPRYLIKTRGQQVTLSCSPISGHRSVSWYQQTPGQGLQFLFEYFSETQRNKGNFPGRFSGRQFSNSRSEMNVSTLELGDSALYLCASSRDSTDNEQFFGPGTRLTVL.

Note on this clonotype: As the CDR3 is not closed by the conserved phenylalanine or tryptophan, this likely results from a read error. No DNA is shown, since the ends of the CDR3 on it are uncertain; the CDR3 is the one TCRdb lists. J is TRBJ1-1 and V is TRBV24-1; the table's TRBD1 call for D was not verified on the DNA. The CDR3 region is 13 residues in length, termini included. Germline CDR1 and CDR2: KGHDR and SFDVKD. CDR3 amino acids: CATSDRRDRVYVG.

This clonotype was seen many times. The chain links TRBV4-3 to TRBJ2-2; 10 nucleotides agree with TRBD2. Germline CDR1 and CDR2: LGHNA and YSLEER. Trimming removed 0 bases from V and 4 bases from J; junction bases left unmatched: 5. CDR3 length equals 17 residues. Here the CDR3 reads CASSQDPSGRGTGELFF. CDR3 in DNA: TGCGCCAGCAGCCAAGACCCTAGCGGGAGAGGCACCGGGGAGCTGTTTTTT.

This clonotype was observed once. The chain recombines TRBV10-3 with TRBJ2-1, with D perhaps matching TRBD1 (7 bases). V gave up 7 bases and J gave up 13 bases, with 14 bases separating them. The CDR3 extends over 11 amino acids. Germline lookup yields CDR1 ENHRY and CDR2 SYGVKD. CDR3 sequence: CAINQGGLQFF. As DNA, the CDR3 is TGTGCCATCAATCAGGGGGGTCTCCAGTTCTTC.

This clonotype was observed a handful of times. The chain carries TRBV7-8 and TRBJ2-6; no firm D call. The germline V and J ends were trimmed by 3 bases and 1 base, with 7 bases remaining between them. The CDR3 contains 15 residues. Germline V gene data show CDR1 as SGHVS and CDR2 as FQNEAQ. The CDR3 sequence: CASSFVSSGANVLTF. The CDR3 bases are TGTGCCAGCAGCTTTGTCTCATCTGGGGCCAACGTCCTGACTTTC.